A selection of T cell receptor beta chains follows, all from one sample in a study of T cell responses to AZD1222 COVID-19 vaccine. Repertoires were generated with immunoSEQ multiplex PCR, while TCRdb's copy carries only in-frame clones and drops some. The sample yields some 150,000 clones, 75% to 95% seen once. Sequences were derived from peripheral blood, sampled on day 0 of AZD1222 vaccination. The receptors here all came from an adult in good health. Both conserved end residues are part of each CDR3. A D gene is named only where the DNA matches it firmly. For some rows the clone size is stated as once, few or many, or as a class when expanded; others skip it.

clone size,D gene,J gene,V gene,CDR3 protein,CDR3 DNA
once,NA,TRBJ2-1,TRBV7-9,CASSLDGLYNEQFF,TGTGCCAGCAGCTTAGATGGACTCTACAATGAGCAGTTCTTC
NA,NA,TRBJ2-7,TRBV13,CASSASWTARPYEQYF,TGTGCCAGCAGCGCCTCTTGGACCGCTAGACCCTACGAGCAGTACTTC
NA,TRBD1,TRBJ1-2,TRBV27,CASSPGTADHNSYYGYTF,TGTGCCAGCAGTCCTGGGACAGCCGACCATAATTCCTACTATGGCTACACCTTC
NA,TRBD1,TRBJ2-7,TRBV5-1,CASSLANPTYRGLSYEQYF,TGCGCCAGCAGCTTGGCCAACCCGACTTACAGGGGGCTCTCCTACGAGCAGTACTTC
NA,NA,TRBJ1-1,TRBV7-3,CASSLTPIDTLNTEAFF,TGTGCCAGCAGCTTAACGCCGATTGACACCCTGAACACTGAAGCTTTCTTT
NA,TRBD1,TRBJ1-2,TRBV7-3,CASSLGQGGYTF,TGTGCCAGCAGCTTAGGACAGGGTGGCTACACCTTC
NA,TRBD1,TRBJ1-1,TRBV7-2,CASSLRTGGTEAFF,TGTGCCAGCAGCTTGAGGACAGGGGGCACTGAAGCTTTCTTT
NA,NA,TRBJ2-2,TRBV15,CATSRSGTGELFF,TGTGCCACCAGCAGATCTGGAACCGGGGAGCTGTTTTTT
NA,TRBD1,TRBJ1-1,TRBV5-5,CASSLEAPGGGQNTEAFF,TGTGCCAGCAGCTTGGAGGCCCCAGGGGGCGGCCAGAACACTGAAGCTTTCTTT
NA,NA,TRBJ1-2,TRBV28,CASQPGGDYGYTF,TGTGCCAGCCAACCGGGGGGGGACTATGGCTACACCTTC
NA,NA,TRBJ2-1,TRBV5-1,CASSLDSYNEQFF,TGCGCCAGCAGCTTAGACTCTTACAATGAGCAGTTCTTC
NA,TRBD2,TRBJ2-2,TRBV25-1,CASSEMAGDTTGELFF,TGTGCCAGCAGTGAAATGGCGGGAGATACCACCGGGGAGCTGTTTTTT
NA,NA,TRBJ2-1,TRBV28,CVSSLYTDYNEQFF,TGTGTCAGCAGTTTATATACAGACTACAATGAGCAGTTCTTC
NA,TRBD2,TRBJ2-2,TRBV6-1,CASSELAGETNTGELFF,TGTGCCAGCAGTGAACTAGCGGGAGAGACGAACACCGGGGAGCTGTTTTTT
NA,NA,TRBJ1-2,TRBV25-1,CASSVAVDYGYTF,TGTGCCAGCAGTGTGGCAGTTGATTATGGCTACACCTTC
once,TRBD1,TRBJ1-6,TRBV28,CASRVDRNYSPLHF,TGTGCCAGCAGAGTGGACAGGAACTATTCACCCCTCCACTTT
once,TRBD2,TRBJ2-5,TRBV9,CASRQTSGEETQYF,TGTGCCAGCAGACAGACTAGCGGGGAAGAGACCCAGTACTTC
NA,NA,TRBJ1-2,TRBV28,CASRNRDLANYDYGYTF,TGTGCCAGCAGAAACCGGGACCTCGCTAACTATGACTATGGCTACACCTTC
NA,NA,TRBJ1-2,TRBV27,CASSLTDAGTYGYTF,TGTGCCAGCAGTTTGACGGACGCCGGAACCTATGGCTACACCTTC